Listed below are T cell receptor beta chains from one sample, sequenced in a study of T cells in Graves' hyperthyroidism and ophthalmopathy. TCRdb re-called the multiplex PCR reads through MiXCR, storing one row per CDR3 protein. The top ten clones hold approximately 11% of a sample with around 520,000 distinct CDR3 sequences, about 24% of them seen once. The sample consisted of blood. These receptor sequences come from a woman aged 25 to 39 with Graves' ophthalmopathy. The CDR3 runs from the conserved cysteine through the conserved F or W. Each record gives: V gene, J gene, CDR3 protein.

TRBV20-1,TRBJ1-5,CSATPDSLNQPQHF
TRBV4-1,TRBJ1-3,CASSQEETSGNTIYF
TRBV24-1,TRBJ2-2,CATSAYGQGGVGELFF
TRBV12-3/TRBV12-4,TRBJ2-5,CASTPTGSETQYF
TRBV18,TRBJ1-6,CASSPLQGADSPLHF
TRBV6-5,TRBJ1-5,CASSQGSQPQHF
TRBV6-2/TRBV6-3,TRBJ2-2,CASSYPSGGELFF
TRBV7-6,TRBJ1-1,CASSLVGGPEAFF
TRBV20-1,TRBJ1-5,CSARTDSNQPQHF
TRBV12-3/TRBV12-4,TRBJ1-1,CASSHTGRVGTEAFF
TRBV4-2,TRBJ1-5,CASSPTGEQPQHF
TRBV20-1,TRBJ2-7,CSAATWRSYEQYF
TRBV28,TRBJ2-7,CASSLPWGTTYEQYF
TRBV24-1,TRBJ1-1,CATSPGQGDTEAFF
TRBV14,TRBJ2-5,CASSRTRLVGQETQYF
TRBV29-1,TRBJ2-5,CSVRRGVVHQETQYF
TRBV4-1,TRBJ1-5,CASSHPTGVGPQHF
TRBV11-2,TRBJ1-2,CASSLGPAANYGYTF
TRBV5-1,TRBJ1-1,CASSMSTDTEAFF
TRBV20-1,TRBJ1-3,CSAVFSPGNTIYF
TRBV5-1,TRBJ2-4,CASSMTRENIQYF
TRBV19,TRBJ1-2,CASSDQGGYGYTF
TRBV12-3/TRBV12-4,TRBJ2-5,CASNRLAGERETQYF
TRBV14,TRBJ1-2,CASSPTQGEYGYTF
TRBV5-1,TRBJ1-1,CASSPPSRQFDAFF
TRBV20-1,TRBJ2-5,CSARQGGQETQYF
TRBV7-3,TRBJ1-1,CASSLGGAGTVNTEAFF
TRBV10-3,TRBJ2-6,CATSRQANIGANVLTF
TRBV30,TRBJ1-5,CAWSRQGNQPQHF
TRBV2,TRBJ1-2,CASSDFGGNGYTF
TRBV6-1,TRBJ2-5,CASSTGLAGGTQYF
TRBV6-1,TRBJ2-6,CASISGQGGSGANVLTF
TRBV9,TRBJ1-1,CASSVGMTGKNTEAFF